This T cell receptor beta chain came from a study of graft-versus-host responses after intestinal transplantation. Study-wide context: Multivisceral, liver-intestinal, or isolated intestinal transplants were performed in recipients. Recipients were all induced with anti-thymocyte globulin, then given tacrolimus and steroids for about 3 years.

Trimming cost V 5 bases and J 2 bases; bases outside gene matches: 8. CDR3 length: 15 amino acids. Germline V gene sequence: CDR1 KGHSH, CDR2 LQKENI. This table comes from immunoSEQ multiplex PCR, and its TCRdb copy is limited to in-frame clones, with some not included. The table has roughly 90,000 clones, about 88% seen once. This clone has a handful of counts. Its antigen is currently unknown. Study-wide findings and caveats: Graft-versus-host to host-versus-graft clonal ratios in allografts were high in patients with graft-donor T cell macrochimerism. Recipient marrow showed GvH clones, some seen first in ileum or blood.

Sequenced here: unstimulated CD4+ T cells sorted from spleen or lymph node cells, sampled before transplant. The source of this sequence is a human donor who was the organ donor for an intestinal transplant. The J gene is TRBJ2-7, the V gene TRBV18, with 8 bases matching TRBD1. This chain's CDR3 is CASSTRTGHPYEQYF. The DNA of the CDR3 is TGTGCCAGCTCAACGCGGACAGGGCACCCCTACGAGCAGTACTTC.